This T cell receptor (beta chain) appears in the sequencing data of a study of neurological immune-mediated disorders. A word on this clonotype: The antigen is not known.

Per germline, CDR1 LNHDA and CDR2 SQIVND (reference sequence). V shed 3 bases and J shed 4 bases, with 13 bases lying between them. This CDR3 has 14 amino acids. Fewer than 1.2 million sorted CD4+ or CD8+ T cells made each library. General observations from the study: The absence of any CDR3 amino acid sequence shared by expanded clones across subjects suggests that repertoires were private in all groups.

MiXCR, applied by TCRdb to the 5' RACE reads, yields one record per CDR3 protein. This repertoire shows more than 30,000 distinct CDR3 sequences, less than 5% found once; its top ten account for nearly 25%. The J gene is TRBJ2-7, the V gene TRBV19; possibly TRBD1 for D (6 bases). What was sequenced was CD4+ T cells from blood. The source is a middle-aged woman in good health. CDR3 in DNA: TGTGCCAGTAGTATGCCAGGGGAAGGTTACGAGCAGTACTTC. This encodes CASSMPGEGYEQYF.